This entry describes one T cell receptor beta chain. Its specificity is not known. This sample is drawn from a study of T cell clonotyping in hematopoietic cell transplantation. The data were produced by immunoSEQ multiplex PCR, yet TCRdb's version contains in-frame clones alone and is incomplete. The sample shows roughly 17,000 clones, nearly 95% of them seen only once. General study points: Pathologically expanded recipient clonotypes increased progressively from day 30 to day 180 as diversity fell.

The sequenced sample was peripheral blood mononuclear cells. The origin of this receptor is a man in his forties or fifties in good health. Some clones in this sample may be carry-over from other donors' samples.

The CDR3 nucleotides read TGTGCCAGCAGCCCAGGGACGGGCAATCAGCCCCAGCATTTT. Translation: CASSPGTGNQPQHF. V usage is TRBV7-9 and J usage is TRBJ1-5; a possible D gene is TRBD1 (5 bases). CDR1 and CDR2 from the germline V gene are SEHNR and FQNEAQ (reference sequence). V was shortened by 5 bases and J by 2 bases, with 10 bases between the two germline ends. This CDR3 has 14 amino acids.